A single sample is the source of the 10 T cell receptor beta chains below, sequenced in a study of blood T cell repertoires in COVID-19. Clones were sequenced by immunoSEQ multiplex PCR, and TCRdb holds only the in-frame ones, with some missing. The sample lists some 220,000 clones, around 82% occurring once. The sequenced material came from peripheral blood. The receptors derive from a woman aged 25 to 39 who had recovered from COVID-19.

This chain links TRBV7-9 with TRBJ1-6; TRBD1 matches 8 bases. In germline, CDR1 is SEHNR, CDR2 FQNEAQ (reference sequence). Trimming cost V 5 bases and J 8 bases; bases outside gene matches: 8. The CDR3 length is 15 residues. CDR3 sequence (DNA): TGTGCCAGCAGCCCGACGACAGGGGTGCATTCACCCCTCCACTTT. This codes for CASSPTTGVHSPLHF.

The chain carries TRBV5-1 and TRBJ2-2, with 7 bases identical to TRBD2. Trimming removed 0 bases from V and 4 bases from J; junction bases left unmatched: 6. This CDR3 is built from 16 residues. Germline CDR1 reads SGHRS; CDR2 reads YFSETQ. CDR3 nucleotide sequence: TGCGCCAGCAGCTTGGCGGGCGGGAGCAGCACCGGGGAGCTGTTTTTT. This gives the protein CASSLAGGSSTGELFF.

The chain uses TRBV28 and TRBJ1-1; D unclear. The CDR3 covers 13 residues. V lost 2 bases and J 1 base, leaving 5 bases between the germline ends. Germline CDR1 is MDHEN and CDR2 is SYDVKM. CDR3 bases: TGTGCCAGCAGTTTAGTACAGAACACTGAAGCTTTCTTT. This gives the protein CASSLVQNTEAFF.

This clone was counted once. V is TRBV5-6 and J is TRBJ2-2, with TRBD1 as a possible D gene (6 bases). This CDR3 is 16 amino acids long. With 3 bases removed from V and 0 bases from J, the gap between germline ends came to 12 bases. Germline V gives CDR1 SGHDT, CDR2 YYEEEE. The DNA of the CDR3 is TGTGCCAGCAGCTCGTTGACAGGAGCGAACACCGGGGAGCTGTTTTTT. Protein product: CASSSLTGANTGELFF.

The CDR3 coding sequence is TGTGCCAGTAGTATTTTAGCGGGAGGAGTCGATACGCAGTATTTT. It codes for CASSILAGGVDTQYF. The chain combines TRBV19 with TRBJ2-3; TRBD2 matches at 10 bases. The V segment lost 3 bases and the J segment 6 bases; nucleotides outside the gene matches: 6. The V gene's germline CDR1 is LNHDA and CDR2 SQIVND (reference sequence). The CDR3 is made up of 15 amino acids. The variable domain in full, with the rest retrieved from reference TRBV19 and TRBJ2-3, is DGGITQSPKYLFRKEGQNVTLSCEQNLNHDAMYWYRQDPGQGLRLIYYSQIVNDFQKGDIAEGYSVSREKKESFPLTVTSAQKNPTAFYLCASSILAGGVDTQYFGPGTRLTVL.

The chain couples TRBV12-5 to TRBJ1-1; D is unclear. Germline V gives CDR1 LGHNT, CDR2 FRNRAP. The V and J ends lost 6 bases and 4 bases respectively, with 12 bases between them. The CDR3 totals 13 residues. DNA of the CDR3: TGTGCTAGTGGGCGAAGCGGGCGCACTGAAGCTTTCTTT. It yields the protein CASGRSGRTEAFF.

The genes are TRBV4-1 and TRBJ2-1; 11 positions match TRBD2. The junction had 10 bases not matched to a gene; V was cut back by 4 bases and J by 2 bases. Germline V CDR1 and CDR2: MGHRA, YSYEKL. The CDR3 runs 18 residues. Here the CDR3 reads CASSRGLAGRNAYNEQFF. CDR3 bases: TGCGCCAGCAGCCGTGGACTAGCGGGTAGGAATGCCTACAATGAGCAGTTCTTC.

The chain employs TRBV28 and TRBJ2-5; 10 bases align to TRBD1. The V segment lost 5 bases and the J segment 5 bases; nucleotides outside the gene matches: 8. This CDR3 spans 15 amino acids. From germline, CDR1 is MDHEN and CDR2 SYDVKM. The CDR3 loop is CASSHAGTGDETQYF. Here the CDR3 DNA reads TGTGCCAGCAGTCACGCCGGGACAGGGGACGAGACCCAGTACTTC.

The J gene is TRBJ2-2, the V gene TRBV9; D is possibly TRBD1 (5 bases). Germline V gene data show CDR1 as SGDLS and CDR2 as YYNGEE. This CDR3 region has 16 residues. Trimming took off 0 bases at V and 7 bases at J, with 16 bases between the two ends. This CDR3 reads CASSVEGNGRVGELFF. CDR3 sequence (DNA): TGTGCCAGCAGCGTAGAGGGGAACGGGCGAGTCGGGGAGCTGTTTTTT.

This clone has more than one count but fewer than ten. The chain carries TRBV12-1 and TRBJ2-7; the table's D call of TRBD2 was not tested on the DNA. TRBV12-1 is a known pseudogene. The CDR3 extends over 13 amino acids. The CDR3 spells CASSKRGGREQYF. DNA of the CDR3: TGTGCCAGCAGCAAGCGGGGGGGACGCGAGCAGTACTTC.